The source of this TCR beta chain is a study of blood T cell repertoires in COVID-19. Turning to the study itself: From the United States, Italy and Spain came samples of acute and convalescent COVID-19. The analysed material was cDNA or gDNA that came from T cells, B-cell-depleted T cells, or PBMCs.

TCRdb's copy holds only in-frame clones and misses some; the assay was immunoSEQ multiplex PCR. The data show over 110,000 clones, around 82% seen once. The ends were cut back, 6 bases at V and 6 bases at J, with 16 bases in the middle. This CDR3 is built from 14 residues. Germline CDR1 SGHNT, CDR2 YYREEE (reference sequence). The chain has TRBV5-4 and TRBJ2-1, with a tentative D call TRBD2 (7 bases). This receptor was obtained from a man between 45 and 60 years old in a cohort exposed to, infected with or recovered from COVID-19 (not recorded which). Sequenced sample: PBMCs or T cells enriched from blood (not recorded which). The CDR3 coding sequence is TGTGCCAGCAATAACTGGGGGGGCACCAATGAGCAGTTCTTC. Translating it yields CASNNWGGTNEQFF.